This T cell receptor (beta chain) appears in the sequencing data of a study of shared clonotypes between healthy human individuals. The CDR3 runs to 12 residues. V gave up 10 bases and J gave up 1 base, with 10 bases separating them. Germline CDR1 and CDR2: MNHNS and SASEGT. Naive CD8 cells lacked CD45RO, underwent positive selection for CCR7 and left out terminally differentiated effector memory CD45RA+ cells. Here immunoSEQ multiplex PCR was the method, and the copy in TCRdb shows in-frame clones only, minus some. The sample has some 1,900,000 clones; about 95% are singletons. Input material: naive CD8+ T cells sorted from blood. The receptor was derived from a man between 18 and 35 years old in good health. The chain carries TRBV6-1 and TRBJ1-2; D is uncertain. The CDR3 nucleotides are TGTGCCATTGGAACCGTTAACTATGGCTACACCTTC. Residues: CAIGTVNYGYTF.